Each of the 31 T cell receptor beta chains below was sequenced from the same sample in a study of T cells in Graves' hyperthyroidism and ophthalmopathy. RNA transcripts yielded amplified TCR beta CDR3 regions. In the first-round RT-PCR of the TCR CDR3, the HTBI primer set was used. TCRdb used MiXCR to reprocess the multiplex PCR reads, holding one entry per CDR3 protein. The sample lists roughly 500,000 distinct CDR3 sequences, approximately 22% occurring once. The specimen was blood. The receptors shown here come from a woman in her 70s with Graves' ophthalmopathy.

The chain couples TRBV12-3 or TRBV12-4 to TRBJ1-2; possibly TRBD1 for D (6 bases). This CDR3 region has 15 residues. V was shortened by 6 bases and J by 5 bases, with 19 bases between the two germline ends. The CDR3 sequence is CASSPRGEAGYGYTF. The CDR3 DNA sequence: TGTGCCAGCAGCCCTAGGGGGGAGGCCGGGTATGGCTACACCTTC.

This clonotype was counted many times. This CDR3 is CASRYRGLNTEAFF. The DNA for the CDR3 is TGTGCCAGCAGATATCGGGGACTCAACACTGAAGCTTTCTTT. The chain couples TRBV2 to TRBJ1-1; D may be TRBD1 (5 bases). The CDR3 length is 14 residues. Germline loops: CDR1 SNHLY, CDR2 FYNNEI. V lost 6 bases and J lost 2, with 13 bases in between.

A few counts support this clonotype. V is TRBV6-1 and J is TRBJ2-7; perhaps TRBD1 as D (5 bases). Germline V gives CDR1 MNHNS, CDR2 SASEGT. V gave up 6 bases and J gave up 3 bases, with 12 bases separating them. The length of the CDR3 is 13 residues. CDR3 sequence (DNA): TGTGCCAGCAGCAAAGGACAAGACTACGAGCAGTACTTC. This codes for CASSKGQDYEQYF.

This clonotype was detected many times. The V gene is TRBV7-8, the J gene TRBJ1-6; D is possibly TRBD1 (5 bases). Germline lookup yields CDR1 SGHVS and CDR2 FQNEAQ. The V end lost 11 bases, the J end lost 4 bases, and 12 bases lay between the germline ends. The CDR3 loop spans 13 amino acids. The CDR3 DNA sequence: TGTGCCGGCGGGGCAGGGTATAATTCACCCCTCCACTTT. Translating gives CAGGAGYNSPLHF.

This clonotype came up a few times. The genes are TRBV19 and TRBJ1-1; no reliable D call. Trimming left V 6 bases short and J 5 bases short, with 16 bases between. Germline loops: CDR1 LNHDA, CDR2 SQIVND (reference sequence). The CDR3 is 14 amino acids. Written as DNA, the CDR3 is TGTGCCAGTAGCCGAGCAGCCTCGGGGACTGAAGCTTTCTTT. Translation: CASSRAASGTEAFF.

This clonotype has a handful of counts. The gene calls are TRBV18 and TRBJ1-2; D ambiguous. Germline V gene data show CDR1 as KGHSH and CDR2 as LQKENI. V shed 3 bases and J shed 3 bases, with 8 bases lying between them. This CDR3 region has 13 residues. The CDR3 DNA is TGTGCCAGCTCACCTGACCGGCACTATGGCTACACCTTC. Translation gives CASSPDRHYGYTF.

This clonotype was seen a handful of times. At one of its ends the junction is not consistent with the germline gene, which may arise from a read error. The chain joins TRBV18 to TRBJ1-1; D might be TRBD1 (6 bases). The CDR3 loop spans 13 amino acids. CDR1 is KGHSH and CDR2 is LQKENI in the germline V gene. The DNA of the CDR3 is TGTGCCGGCTCAGGGGAAATGAACACTGAAGCTTTCTTT. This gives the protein CAGSGEMNTEAFF. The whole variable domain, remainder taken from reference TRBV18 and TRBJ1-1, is NAGVMQNPRHLVRRRGQEARLRCSPMKGHSHVYWYRQLPEEGLKFMVYLQKENIIDESGMPKERFSAEFPKEGPSILRIQQVVRGDSAAYFCAGSGEMNTEAFFGQGTRLTVV.

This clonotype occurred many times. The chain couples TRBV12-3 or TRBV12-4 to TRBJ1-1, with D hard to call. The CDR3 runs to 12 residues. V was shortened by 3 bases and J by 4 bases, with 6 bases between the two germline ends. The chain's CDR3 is CASSFESTEAFF. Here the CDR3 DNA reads TGTGCCAGCAGTTTCGAGAGCACTGAAGCTTTCTTT.

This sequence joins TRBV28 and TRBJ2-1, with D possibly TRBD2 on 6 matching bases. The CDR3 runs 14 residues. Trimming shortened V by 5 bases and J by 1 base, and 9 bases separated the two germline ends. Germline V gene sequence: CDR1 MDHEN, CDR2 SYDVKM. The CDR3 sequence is CASSLAPSYNEQFF. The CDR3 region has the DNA TGTGCCAGCAGTCTAGCGCCTTCCTACAATGAGCAGTTCTTC.

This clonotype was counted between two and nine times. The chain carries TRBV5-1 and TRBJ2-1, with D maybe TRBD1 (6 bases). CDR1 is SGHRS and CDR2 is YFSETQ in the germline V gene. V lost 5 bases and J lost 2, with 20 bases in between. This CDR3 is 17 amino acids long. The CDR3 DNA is TGCGCCAGCAGACTTGGGGTAATGCAGGGGACCTACAATGAGCAGTTCTTC. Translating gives CASRLGVMQGTYNEQFF.

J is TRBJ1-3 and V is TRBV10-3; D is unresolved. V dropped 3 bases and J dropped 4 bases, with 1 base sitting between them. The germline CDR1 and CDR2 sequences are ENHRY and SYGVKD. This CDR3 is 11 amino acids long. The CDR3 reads CAISDGNTIYF. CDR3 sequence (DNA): TGTGCCATCAGTGACGGAAACACCATATATTTT.

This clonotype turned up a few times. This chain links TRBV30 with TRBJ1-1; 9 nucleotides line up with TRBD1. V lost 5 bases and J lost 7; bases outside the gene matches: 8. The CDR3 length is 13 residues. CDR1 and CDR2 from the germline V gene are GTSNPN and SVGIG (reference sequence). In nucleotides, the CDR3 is TGTGCCTGGTCCCCCGGGACAGGGTATGAAGCTTTCTTT. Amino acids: CAWSPGTGYEAFF.

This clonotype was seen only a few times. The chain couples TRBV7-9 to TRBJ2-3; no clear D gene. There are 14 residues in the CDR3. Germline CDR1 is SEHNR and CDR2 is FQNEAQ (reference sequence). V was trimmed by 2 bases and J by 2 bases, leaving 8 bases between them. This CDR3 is CASSLRLFTDTQYF. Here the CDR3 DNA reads TGTGCCAGCAGCTTAAGGCTTTTCACAGATACGCAGTATTTT.

The CDR3 DNA follows: TGTGCCACCAAAACTAGCGGGACCTACAATGAGCAGTTCTTC. It encodes CATKTSGTYNEQFF. The V call is TRBV19, the J call TRBJ2-1; 10 nucleotides match TRBD2. Germline V gives CDR1 LNHDA, CDR2 SQIVND (reference sequence). V was pared by 10 bases and J by 2 bases, with 5 bases of the junction left unmatched. This CDR3 has 14 amino acids.

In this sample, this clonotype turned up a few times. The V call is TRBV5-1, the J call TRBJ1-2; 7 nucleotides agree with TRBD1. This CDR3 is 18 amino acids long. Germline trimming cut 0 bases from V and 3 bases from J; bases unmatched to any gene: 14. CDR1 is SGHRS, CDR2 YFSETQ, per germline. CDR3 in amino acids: CASSLALSEGAFDYGYTF. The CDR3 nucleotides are TGCGCCAGCAGCTTGGCCTTATCTGAGGGGGCGTTTGACTATGGCTACACCTTC. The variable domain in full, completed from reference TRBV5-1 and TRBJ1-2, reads KAGVTQTPRYLIKTRGQQVTLSCSPISGHRSVSWYQQTPGQGLQFLFEYFSETQRNKGNFPGRFSGRQFSNSRSEMNVSTLELGDSALYLCASSLALSEGAFDYGYTFGSGTRLTVV.

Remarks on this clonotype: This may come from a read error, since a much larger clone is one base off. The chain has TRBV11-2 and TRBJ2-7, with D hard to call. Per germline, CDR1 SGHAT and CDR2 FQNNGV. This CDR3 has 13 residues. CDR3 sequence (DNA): TGTGCCAGCAGTCGCCCCTTAGGGATCGAGCAGCACTTC. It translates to CASSRPLGIEQHF.

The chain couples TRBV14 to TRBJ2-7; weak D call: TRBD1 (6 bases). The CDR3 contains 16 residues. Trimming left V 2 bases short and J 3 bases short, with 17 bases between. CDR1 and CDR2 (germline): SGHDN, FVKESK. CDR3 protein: CASSQINRDTHYEQYF. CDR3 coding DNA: TGTGCCAGCAGCCAAATAAACCGGGACACACACTACGAGCAGTACTTC.

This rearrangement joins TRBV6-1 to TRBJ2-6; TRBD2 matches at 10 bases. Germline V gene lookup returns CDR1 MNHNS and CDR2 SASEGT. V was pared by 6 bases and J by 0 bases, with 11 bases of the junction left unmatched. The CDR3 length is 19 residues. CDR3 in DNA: TGTGCCAGCAGCCTCTCCGTACGGACTAGCGGCTCTGGGGCCAACGTCCTGACTTTC. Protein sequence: CASSLSVRTSGSGANVLTF.

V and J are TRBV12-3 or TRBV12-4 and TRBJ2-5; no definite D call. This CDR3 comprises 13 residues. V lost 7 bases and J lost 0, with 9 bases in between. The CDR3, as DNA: TGTGCCAGCAATCGGCGGTACCAAGAGACCCAGTACTTC. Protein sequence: CASNRRYQETQYF.

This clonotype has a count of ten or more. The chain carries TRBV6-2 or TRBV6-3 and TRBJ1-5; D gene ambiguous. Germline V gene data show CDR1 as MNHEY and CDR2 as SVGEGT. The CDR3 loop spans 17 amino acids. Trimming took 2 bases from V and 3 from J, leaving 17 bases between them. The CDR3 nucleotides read TGTGCCAGCAGTTACCCTACGTGGGCAAGCCCCAATCAGCCCCAGCATTTT. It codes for CASSYPTWASPNQPQHF.

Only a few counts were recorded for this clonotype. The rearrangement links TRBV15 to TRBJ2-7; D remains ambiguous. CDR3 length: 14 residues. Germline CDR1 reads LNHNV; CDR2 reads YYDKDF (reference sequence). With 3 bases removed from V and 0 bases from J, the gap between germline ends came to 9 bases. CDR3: CATSRGRSSYEQYF. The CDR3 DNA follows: TGTGCCACCAGCAGGGGCAGGTCCTCCTACGAGCAGTACTTC.

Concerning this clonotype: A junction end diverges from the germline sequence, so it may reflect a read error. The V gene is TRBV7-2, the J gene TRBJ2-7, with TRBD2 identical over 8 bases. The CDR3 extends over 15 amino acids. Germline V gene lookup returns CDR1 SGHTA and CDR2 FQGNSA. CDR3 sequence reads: CARSLGLAGTYEQYF. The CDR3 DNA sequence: TGTGCCCGCAGCTTAGGTTTAGCGGGAACCTACGAGCAGTACTTC. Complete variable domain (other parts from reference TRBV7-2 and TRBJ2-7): GAGVSQSPSNKVTEKGKDVELRCDPISGHTALYWYRQSLGQGLEFLIYFQGNSAPDKSGLPSDRFSAERTGGSVSTLTIQRTQQEDSAVYLCARSLGLAGTYEQYFGPGTRLTVT.

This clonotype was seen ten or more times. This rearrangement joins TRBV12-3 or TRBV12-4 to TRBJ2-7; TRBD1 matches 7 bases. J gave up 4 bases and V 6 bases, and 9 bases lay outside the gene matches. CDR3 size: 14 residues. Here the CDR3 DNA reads TGTGCCAGCAGCGACCCATCAGGGGGATACGAGCAGTACTTC. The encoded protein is CASSDPSGGYEQYF.

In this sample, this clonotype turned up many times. In DNA, the CDR3 is TGTGCCAGCAGGCTAGCTGCAAGCGGGGGGACCCAGTACTTC. Translating gives CASRLAASGGTQYF. The chain is built from TRBV2 and TRBJ2-5; 8 bases fit TRBD2. The V gene end was trimmed by 6 bases and the J gene end by 7 bases; junction bases not matched to a gene: 10. The CDR3 is 14 amino acids. The V gene's germline CDR1 is SNHLY and CDR2 FYNNEI.

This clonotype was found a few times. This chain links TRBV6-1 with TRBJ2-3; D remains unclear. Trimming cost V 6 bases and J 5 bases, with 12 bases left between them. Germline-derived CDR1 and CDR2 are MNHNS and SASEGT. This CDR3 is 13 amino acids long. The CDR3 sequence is CASRAYLEDTQYF. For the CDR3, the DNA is TGTGCCAGCAGGGCCTATCTTGAAGATACGCAGTATTTT.

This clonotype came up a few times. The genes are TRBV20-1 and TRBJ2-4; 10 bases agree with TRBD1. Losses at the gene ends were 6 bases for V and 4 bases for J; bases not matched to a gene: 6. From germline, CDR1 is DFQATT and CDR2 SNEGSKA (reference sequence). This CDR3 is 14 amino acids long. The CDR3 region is CSAIDRGRKNIQYF. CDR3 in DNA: TGCAGTGCCATCGACAGGGGGCGGAAAAACATTCAGTACTTC.

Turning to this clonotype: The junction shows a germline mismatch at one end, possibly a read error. This CDR3 reads CASSLNREGVQYF. CDR3 DNA: TGTGCTAGCAGCTTAAACAGGGAGGGAGTGCAGTACTTC. The V call is TRBV7-7, the J call TRBJ2-7, with a possible D match to TRBD2 (7 bases). This CDR3 spans 13 amino acids. Germline loops: CDR1 SSHAT, CDR2 FNYEAQ (reference sequence).

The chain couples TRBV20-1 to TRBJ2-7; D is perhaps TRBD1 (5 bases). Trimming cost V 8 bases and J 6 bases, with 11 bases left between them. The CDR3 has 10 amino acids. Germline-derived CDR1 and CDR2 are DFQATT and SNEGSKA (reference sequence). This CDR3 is CSLTVLEQYF. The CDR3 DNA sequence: TGCAGTCTGACAGTTCTCGAGCAGTACTTC.

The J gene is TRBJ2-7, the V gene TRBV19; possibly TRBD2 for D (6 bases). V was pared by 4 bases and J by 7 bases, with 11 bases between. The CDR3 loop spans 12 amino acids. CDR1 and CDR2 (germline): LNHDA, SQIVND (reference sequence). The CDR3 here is CASSKRAGEQYF. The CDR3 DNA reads TGTGCCAGTAGTAAGAGGGCGGGGGAGCAGTACTTC.

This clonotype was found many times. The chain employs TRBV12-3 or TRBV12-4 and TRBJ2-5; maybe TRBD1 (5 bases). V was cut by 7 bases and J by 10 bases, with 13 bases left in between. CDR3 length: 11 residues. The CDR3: CASTHSGRQYF. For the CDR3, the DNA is TGTGCCAGCACCCATTCAGGGCGCCAGTACTTC.

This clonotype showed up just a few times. CDR3 sequence reads: CATEGIAGNTIYF. The CDR3 DNA reads as TGTGCCACCGAGGGAATAGCTGGAAACACCATATATTTT. The chain combines TRBV10-3 with TRBJ1-3; D is uncertain. V lost 10 bases and J lost 2, with 12 bases in between. The germline V gene encodes CDR1 ENHRY and CDR2 SYGVKD. This CDR3 contains 13 residues.